The clone carrying this T cell receptor beta chain was observed at least ten times. This entry comes from a study of T cell repertoires in cytomegalovirus infection. Overall study: Public TCR beta signatures marked donors with CMV infection and the matching HLA.

MiXCR, applied by TCRdb to the reads, yields one record per CDR3 protein. The table records approximately 250,000 distinct CDR3 sequences, around 6.6% of them present only once. The CDR3 loop spans 13 amino acids. CDR1 and CDR2 (germline): SGHTA, FQGNSA. Trimming removed 3 bases from V and 2 bases from J, with 7 bases in between. This TCR derives from a human donor in good health (CMV status not recorded). Some clones in this sample may be carry-over from other donors' samples. The sample comprised PBMCs. The V call is TRBV7-2, the J call TRBJ2-5; no firm D call. The CDR3 DNA is TGTGCCAGCAGCTTTAGGTTACAAGAGACCCAGTACTTC. It specifies CASSFRLQETQYF. Filled out from reference TRBV7-2 and TRBJ2-5, the complete variable domain reads GAGVSQSPSNKVTEKGKDVELRCDPISGHTALYWYRQSLGQGLEFLIYFQGNSAPDKSGLPSDRFSAERTGGSVSTLTIQRTQQEDSAVYLCASSFRLQETQYFGPGTRLLVL.